This T cell receptor (beta chain) is drawn from a study of cytomegalovirus exposure and HLA in healthy donors. It was with 60 Vbeta and 13 Jbeta primers that the PCR ran. Using immunoSEQ multiplex PCR, the repertoire was profiled, and TCRdb retains in-frame clones only, with some absent. The table has about 300,000 clones, 80% to 90% seen once. Trimming took 8 bases from V and 2 from J; bases not matched to a gene: 21. Germline V gives CDR1 MDHEN, CDR2 SYDVKM. The CDR3 length is 19 residues. Sequencing was carried out using PBMCs. This TCR was recovered from a man aged 35 to 55 in good health and CMV-seropositive. The V gene is TRBV28, the J gene TRBJ2-3; 8 bases map to TRBD2. CDR3 sequence reads: CASYASEGLAGFHTDTQYF. CDR3 DNA sequence: TGTGCCAGCTACGCCTCGGAGGGGCTAGCGGGCTTCCACACAGATACGCAGTATTTT.